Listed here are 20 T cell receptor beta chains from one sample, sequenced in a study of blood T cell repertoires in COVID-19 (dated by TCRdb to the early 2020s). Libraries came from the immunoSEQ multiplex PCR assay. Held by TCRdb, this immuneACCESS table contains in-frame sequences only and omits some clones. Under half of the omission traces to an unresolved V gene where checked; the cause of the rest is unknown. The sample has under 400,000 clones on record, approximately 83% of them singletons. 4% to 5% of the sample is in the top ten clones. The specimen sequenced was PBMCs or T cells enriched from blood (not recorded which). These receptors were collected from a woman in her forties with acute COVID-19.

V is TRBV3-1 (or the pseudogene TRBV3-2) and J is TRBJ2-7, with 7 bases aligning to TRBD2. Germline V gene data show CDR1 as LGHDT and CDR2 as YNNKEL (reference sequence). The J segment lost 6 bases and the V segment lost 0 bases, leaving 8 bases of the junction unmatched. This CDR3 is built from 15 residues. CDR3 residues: CASSQEPSGKGEQYF. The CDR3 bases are TGTGCCAGCAGCCAAGAACCCAGCGGGAAGGGCGAGCAGTACTTC.

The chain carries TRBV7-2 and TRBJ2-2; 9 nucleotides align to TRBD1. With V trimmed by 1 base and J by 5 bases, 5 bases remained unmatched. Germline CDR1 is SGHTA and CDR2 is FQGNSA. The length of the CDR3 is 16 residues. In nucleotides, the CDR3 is TGTGCCAGCAGCTTAGTCGCCGACAGGGGGACCGGGGAGCTGTTTTTT. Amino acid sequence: CASSLVADRGTGELFF.

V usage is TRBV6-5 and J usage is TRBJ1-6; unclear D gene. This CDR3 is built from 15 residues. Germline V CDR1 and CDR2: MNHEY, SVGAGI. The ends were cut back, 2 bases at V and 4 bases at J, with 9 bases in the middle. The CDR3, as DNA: TGTGCCAGCAGTTACACTCGGGATTATAATTCACCCCTCCACTTT. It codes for CASSYTRDYNSPLHF.

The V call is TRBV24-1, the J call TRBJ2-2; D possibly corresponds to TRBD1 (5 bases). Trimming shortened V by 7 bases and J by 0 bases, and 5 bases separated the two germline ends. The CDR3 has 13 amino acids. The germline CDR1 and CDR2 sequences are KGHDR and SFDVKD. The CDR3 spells CATRDTNTGELFF. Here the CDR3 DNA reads TGTGCCACCAGGGACACGAACACCGGGGAGCTGTTTTTT.

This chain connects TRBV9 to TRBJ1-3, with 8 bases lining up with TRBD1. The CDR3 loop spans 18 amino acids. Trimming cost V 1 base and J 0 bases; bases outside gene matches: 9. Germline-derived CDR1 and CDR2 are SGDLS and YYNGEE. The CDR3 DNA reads TGTGCCAGCAGCGTACGGGACAGGTGGGCCTACTCTGGAAACACCATATATTTT. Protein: CASSVRDRWAYSGNTIYF.

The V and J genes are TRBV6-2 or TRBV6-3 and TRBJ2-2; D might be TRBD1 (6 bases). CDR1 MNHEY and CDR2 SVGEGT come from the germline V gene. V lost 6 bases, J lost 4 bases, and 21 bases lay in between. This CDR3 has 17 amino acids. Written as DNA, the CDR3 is TGTGCCAGCAGCTCAACAGGGTTGGACTTCGGCACCGGGGAGCTGTTTTTT. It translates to CASSSTGLDFGTGELFF.

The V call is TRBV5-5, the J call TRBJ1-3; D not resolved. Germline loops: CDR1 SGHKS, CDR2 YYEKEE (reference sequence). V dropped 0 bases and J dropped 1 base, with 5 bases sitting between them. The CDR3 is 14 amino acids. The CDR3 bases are TGTGCCAGCAGCTTGGAACAGTCTGGAAACACCATATATTTT. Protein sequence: CASSLEQSGNTIYF. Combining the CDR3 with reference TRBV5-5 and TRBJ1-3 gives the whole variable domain DAGVTQSPTHLIKTRGQQVTLRCSPISGHKSVSWYQQVLGQGPQFIFQYYEKEERGRGNFPDRFSARQFPNYSSELNVNALLLGDSALYLCASSLEQSGNTIYFGEGSWLTVV.

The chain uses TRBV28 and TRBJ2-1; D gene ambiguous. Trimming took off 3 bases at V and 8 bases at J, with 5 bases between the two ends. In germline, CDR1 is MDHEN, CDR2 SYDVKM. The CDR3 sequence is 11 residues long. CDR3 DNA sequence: TGTGCCAGCAGTTTTCGGGATGAGCAGTTCTTC. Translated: CASSFRDEQFF.

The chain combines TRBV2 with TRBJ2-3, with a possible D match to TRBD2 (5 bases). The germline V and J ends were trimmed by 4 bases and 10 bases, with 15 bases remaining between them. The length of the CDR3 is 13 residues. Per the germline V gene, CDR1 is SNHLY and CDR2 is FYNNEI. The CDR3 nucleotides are TGTGCCAGCAGTGTTCATGAGGGCCCCCCGCAGTATTTT. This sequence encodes CASSVHEGPPQYF. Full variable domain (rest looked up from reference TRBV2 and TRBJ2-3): EPEVTQTPSHQVTQMGQEVILRCVPISNHLYFYWYRQILGQKVEFLVSFYNNEISEKSEIFDDQFSVERPDGSNFTLKIRSTKLEDSAMYFCASSVHEGPPQYFGPGTRLTVL.

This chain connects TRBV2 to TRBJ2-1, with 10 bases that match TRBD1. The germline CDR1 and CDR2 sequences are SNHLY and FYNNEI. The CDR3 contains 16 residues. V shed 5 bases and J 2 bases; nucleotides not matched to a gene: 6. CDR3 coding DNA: TGTGCCAGCAGTCAAGAAGACAGGGGGCCCTACAATGAGCAGTTCTTC. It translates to CASSQEDRGPYNEQFF.

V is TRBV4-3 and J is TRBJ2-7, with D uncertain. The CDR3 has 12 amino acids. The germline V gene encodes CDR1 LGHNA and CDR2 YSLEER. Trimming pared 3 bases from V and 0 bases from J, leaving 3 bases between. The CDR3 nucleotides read TGCGCCAGCAGCCATAACTCCTACGAGCAGTACTTC. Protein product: CASSHNSYEQYF.

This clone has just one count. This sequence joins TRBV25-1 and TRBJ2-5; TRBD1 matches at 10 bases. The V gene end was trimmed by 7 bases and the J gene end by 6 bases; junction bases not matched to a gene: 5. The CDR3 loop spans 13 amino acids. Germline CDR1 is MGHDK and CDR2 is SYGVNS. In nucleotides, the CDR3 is TGTGCCAGCATAGACAGGGGGCGAAAGACCCAGTACTTC. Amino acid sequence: CASIDRGRKTQYF.

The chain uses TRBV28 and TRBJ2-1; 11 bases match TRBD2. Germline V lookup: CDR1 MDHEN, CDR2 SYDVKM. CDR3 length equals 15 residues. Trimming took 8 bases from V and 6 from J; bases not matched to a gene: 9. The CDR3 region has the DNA TGTGCCAGCTACCACCAGACTAGCGGGACCAATGAGCAGTTCTTC. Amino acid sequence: CASYHQTSGTNEQFF.

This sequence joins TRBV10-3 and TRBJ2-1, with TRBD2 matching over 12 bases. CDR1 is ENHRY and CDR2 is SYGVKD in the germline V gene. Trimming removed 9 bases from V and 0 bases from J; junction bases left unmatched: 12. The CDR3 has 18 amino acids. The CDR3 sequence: CAIYSGLAGPSSYNEQFF. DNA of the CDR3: TGTGCCATTTACTCAGGACTAGCGGGACCCAGCTCCTACAATGAGCAGTTCTTC.

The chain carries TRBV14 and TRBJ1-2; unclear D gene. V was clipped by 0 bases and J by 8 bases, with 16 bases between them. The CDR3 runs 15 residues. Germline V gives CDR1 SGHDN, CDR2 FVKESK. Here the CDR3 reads CASSQDRIYTMGYTF. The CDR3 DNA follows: TGTGCCAGCAGCCAAGATAGGATCTACACTATGGGCTACACCTTC.

DNA for the CDR3: TGTGCCAGCAGTTATGGGGCTTCCCCCAATGAAAAACTGTTTTTT. It encodes CASSYGASPNEKLFF. The rearrangement joins TRBV6-5 to TRBJ1-4; D might be TRBD1 (5 bases). This CDR3 contains 15 residues. Trimming left V 3 bases short and J 5 bases short, with 13 bases between. CDR1 is MNHEY, CDR2 SVGAGI, per germline.

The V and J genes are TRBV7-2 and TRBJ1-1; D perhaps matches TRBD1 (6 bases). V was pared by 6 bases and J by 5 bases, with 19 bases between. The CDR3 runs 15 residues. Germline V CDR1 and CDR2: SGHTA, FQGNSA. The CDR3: CASSKMGGAGTEAFF. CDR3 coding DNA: TGTGCCAGCAGTAAGATGGGGGGGGCAGGGACTGAAGCTTTCTTT.

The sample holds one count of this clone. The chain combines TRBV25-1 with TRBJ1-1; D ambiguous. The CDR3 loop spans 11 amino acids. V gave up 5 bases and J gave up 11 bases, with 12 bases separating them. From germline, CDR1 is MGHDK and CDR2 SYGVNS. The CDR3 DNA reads TGTGCCAGCAGTTTCGGGTATTCGGCTTTCTTT. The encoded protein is CASSFGYSAFF.

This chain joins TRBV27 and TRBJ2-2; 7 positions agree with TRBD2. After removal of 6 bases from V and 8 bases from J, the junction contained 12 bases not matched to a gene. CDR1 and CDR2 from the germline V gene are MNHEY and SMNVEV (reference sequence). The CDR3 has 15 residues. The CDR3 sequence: CASSTPAGARGELFF. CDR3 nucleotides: TGTGCCAGCAGCACCCCGGCGGGAGCTCGAGGGGAGCTGTTTTTT.

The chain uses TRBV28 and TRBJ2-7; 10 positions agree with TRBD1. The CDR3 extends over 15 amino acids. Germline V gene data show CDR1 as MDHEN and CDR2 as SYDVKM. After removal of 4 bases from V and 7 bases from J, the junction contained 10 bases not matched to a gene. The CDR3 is CASSSPGQGTREQYF. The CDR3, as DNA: TGTGCCAGCAGTTCCCCGGGACAGGGGACGAGGGAGCAGTACTTC.